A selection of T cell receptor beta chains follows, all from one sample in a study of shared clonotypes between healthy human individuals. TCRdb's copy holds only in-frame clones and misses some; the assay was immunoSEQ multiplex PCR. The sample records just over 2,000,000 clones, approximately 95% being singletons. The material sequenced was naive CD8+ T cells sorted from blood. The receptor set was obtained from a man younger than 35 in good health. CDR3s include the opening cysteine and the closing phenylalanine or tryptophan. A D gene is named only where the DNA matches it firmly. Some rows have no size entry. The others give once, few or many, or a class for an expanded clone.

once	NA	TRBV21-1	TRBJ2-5	CASSTNTGSRGMDETQYF	TGTGCCAGCAGCACGAACACAGGGTCGCGGGGGATGGACGAGACCCAGTACTTC
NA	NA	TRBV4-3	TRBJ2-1	CASSQEGGPSYNEQFF	TGCGCCAGCAGCCAAGAGGGGGGGCCCTCCTACAATGAGCAGTTCTTC
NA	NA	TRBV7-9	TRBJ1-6	CASSLDGRIGAAYNSPLHF	TGTGCCAGCAGCTTAGATGGTCGGATAGGGGCGGCCTATAATTCACCCCTCCACTTT
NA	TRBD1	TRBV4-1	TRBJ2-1	CASSRRDRGKGNEQFF	TGCGCCAGCAGCAGACGGGACAGGGGGAAAGGGAATGAGCAGTTCTTC
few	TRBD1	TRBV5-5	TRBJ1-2	CASSLAQGVSGNGYTF	TGTGCCAGCAGCTTGGCCCAGGGGGTGTCGGGAAATGGCTACACCTTC
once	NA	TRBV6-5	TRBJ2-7	CASSSPGHGLFYEQYF	TGTGCCAGCAGTTCCCCGGGACACGGACTATTCTACGAGCAGTACTTC
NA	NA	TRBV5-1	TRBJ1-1	CASSGQGWNTEAFF	TGCGCCAGCAGCGGGCAGGGTTGGAACACTGAAGCTTTCTTT
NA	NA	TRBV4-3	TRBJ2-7	CASSLADSAQYEQYF	TGCGCCAGCAGCCTCGCAGACTCCGCCCAATACGAGCAGTACTTC
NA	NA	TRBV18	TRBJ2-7	CASTSDGYEQYF	TGTGCCAGCACCTCGGACGGCTACGAGCAGTACTTC
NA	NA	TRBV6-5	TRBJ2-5	CASSYLGGRETQYF	TGTGCCAGCAGTTATTTGGGGGGTAGAGAGACCCAGTACTTC
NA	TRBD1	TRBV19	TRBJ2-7	CASSLRGQAYEQYF	TGTGCCAGTAGCCTTCGGGGACAGGCCTACGAGCAGTACTTC
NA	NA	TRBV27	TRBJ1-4	CASRSREKLFF	TGTGCCAGCAGGTCCCGGGAAAAACTGTTTTTT
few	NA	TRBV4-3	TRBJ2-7	CASSQGGGSSYEQYF	TGCGCCAGCAGCCAAGGTGGAGGGAGCTCCTACGAGCAGTACTTC
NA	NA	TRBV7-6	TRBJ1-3	CASSLEAGNTIYF	TGTGCCAGCAGCTTAGAGGCCGGAAACACCATATATTTT
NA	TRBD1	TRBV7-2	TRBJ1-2	CASSWRKGQGSGGYTF	TGTGCCAGCAGCTGGCGGAAGGGACAGGGGAGCGGAGGCTACACCTTC
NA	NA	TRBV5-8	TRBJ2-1	CASSSNYNEQFF	TGTGCCAGCAGCTCAAACTACAATGAGCAGTTCTTC
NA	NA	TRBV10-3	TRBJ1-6	CAISESGGDSPLHF	TGTGCCATCAGTGAGTCCGGGGGTGATTCACCCCTCCACTTT
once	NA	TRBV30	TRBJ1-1	CAWAWGGDTEAFF	TGTGCCTGGGCCTGGGGGGGGGACACTGAAGCTTTCTTT
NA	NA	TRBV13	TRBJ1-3	CASSTRQAGAGNTIYF	TGTGCCAGCAGCACCCGACAGGCGGGTGCAGGAAACACCATATATTTT
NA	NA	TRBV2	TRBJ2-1	CASKQGNEQFF	TGTGCCAGCAAGCAGGGCAATGAGCAGTTCTTC
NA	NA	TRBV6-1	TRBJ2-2	CASSGSTLNTGELFF	TGTGCCAGCAGTGGTAGCACCCTGAACACCGGGGAGCTGTTTTTT
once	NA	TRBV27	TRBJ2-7	CASSLRGAVYEQYF	TGTGCCAGCAGTCTCCGGGGGGCGGTCTACGAGCAGTACTTC